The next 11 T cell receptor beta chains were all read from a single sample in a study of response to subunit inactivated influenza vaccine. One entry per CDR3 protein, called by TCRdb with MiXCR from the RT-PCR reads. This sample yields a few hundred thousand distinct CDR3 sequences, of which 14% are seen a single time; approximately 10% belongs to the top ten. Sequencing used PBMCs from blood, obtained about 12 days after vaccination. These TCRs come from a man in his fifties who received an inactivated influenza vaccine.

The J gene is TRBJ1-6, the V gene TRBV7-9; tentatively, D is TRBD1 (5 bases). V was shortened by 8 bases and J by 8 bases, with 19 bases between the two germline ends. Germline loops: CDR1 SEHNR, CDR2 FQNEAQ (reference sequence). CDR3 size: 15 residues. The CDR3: CASSKQATYDSPLHF. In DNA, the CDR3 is TGTGCCAGCTCGAAACAGGCGACTTATGATTCACCCCTCCACTTT.

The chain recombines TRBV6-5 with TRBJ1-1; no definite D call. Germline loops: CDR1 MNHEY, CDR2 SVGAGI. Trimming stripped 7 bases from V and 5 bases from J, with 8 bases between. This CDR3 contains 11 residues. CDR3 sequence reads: CASTIGTEAFF. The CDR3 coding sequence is TGTGCCAGCACTATAGGGACTGAAGCTTTCTTT.

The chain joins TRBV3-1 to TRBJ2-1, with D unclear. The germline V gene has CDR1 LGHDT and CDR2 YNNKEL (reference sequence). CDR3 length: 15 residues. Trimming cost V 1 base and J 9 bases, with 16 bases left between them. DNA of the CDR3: TGTGCCAGCAGCCAAGCTACACAGCGCACGGGTGAGCAGTTCTTC. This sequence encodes CASSQATQRTGEQFF.

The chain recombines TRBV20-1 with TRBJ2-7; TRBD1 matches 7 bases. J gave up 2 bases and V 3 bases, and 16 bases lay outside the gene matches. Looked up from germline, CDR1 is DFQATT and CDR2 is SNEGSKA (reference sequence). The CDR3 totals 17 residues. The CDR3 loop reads CSASGDRALAITYEQYF. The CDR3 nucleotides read TGCAGTGCTAGTGGTGACAGGGCCTTAGCAATAACCTACGAGCAGTACTTC.

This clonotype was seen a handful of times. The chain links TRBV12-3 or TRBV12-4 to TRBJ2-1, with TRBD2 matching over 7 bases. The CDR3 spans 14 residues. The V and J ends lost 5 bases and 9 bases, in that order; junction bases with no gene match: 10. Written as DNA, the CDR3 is TGTGCCAGCAGTGTGGCCGGGACTACTGCTGAGCAGTTCTTC. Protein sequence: CASSVAGTTAEQFF.

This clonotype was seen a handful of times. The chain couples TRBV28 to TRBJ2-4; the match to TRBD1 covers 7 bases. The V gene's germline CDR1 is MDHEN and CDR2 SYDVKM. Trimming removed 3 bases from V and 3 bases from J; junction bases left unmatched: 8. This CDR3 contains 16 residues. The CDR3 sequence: CASSFSGQVDKNIQYF. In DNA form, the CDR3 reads TGTGCCAGCAGTTTCTCAGGACAGGTCGACAAAAACATTCAGTACTTC.

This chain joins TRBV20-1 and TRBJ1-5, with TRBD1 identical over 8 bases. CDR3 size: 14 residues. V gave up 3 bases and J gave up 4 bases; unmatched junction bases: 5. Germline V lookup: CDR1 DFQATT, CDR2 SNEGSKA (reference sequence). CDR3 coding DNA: TGCAGTGCTAGCAGGACAGGGATAAATCAGCCCCAGCATTTT. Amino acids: CSASRTGINQPQHF.

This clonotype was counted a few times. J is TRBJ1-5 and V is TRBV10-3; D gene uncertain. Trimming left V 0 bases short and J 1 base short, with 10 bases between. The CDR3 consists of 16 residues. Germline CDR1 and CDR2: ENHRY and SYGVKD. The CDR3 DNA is TGTGCCATCAGTGAGTCGGGAAGGGCAAGCAATCAGCCCCAGCATTTT. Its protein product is CAISESGRASNQPQHF.

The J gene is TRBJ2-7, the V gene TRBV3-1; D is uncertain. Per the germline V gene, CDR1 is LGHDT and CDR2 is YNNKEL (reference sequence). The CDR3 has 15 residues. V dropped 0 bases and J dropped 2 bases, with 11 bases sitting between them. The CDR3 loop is CASSQDLHSAYEQYF. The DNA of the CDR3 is TGTGCCAGCAGCCAAGATTTGCACAGTGCCTACGAGCAGTACTTC.

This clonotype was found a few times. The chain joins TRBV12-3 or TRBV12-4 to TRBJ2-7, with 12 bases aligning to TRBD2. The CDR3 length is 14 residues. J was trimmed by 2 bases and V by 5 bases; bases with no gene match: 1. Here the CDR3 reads CASSGLAGTYEQYF. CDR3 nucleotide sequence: TGTGCCAGCAGTGGACTAGCGGGAACCTACGAGCAGTACTTC.

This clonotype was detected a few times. CDR3 sequence (DNA): TGCGCCAGCAGCTTGGCCAGGGGGCGCGCCTACGAGCAGTACTTC. This codes for CASSLARGRAYEQYF. The chain carries TRBV5-1 and TRBJ2-7, with 8 bases aligning to TRBD1. Germline CDR1 and CDR2: SGHRS and YFSETQ. CDR3 length: 15 amino acids. J was trimmed by 2 bases and V by 0 bases; bases with no gene match: 4.